This passage covers 25 T cell receptor beta chains from one sample sequenced in a study of T cells after yellow fever vaccination. From the 5' RACE reads, TCRdb called clonotypes with MiXCR, one entry per CDR3 protein. The data hold 310,000 or so distinct CDR3 sequences, with around 3.6% observed a single time. Sequences were derived from PBMCs, sampled on the day of the yellow fever booster vaccination. These receptors all stem from a young man who received the YFV17D yellow fever vaccine.

The V call is TRBV7-8, the J call TRBJ2-7; 9 bases are shared with TRBD1. Germline CDR1 reads SGHVS; CDR2 reads FQNEAQ. The CDR3 contains 16 residues. J lost 3 bases, V lost 7 bases, and 13 bases had no gene match. CDR3 residues: CASKSRPGQGIYEQYF. DNA for the CDR3: TGTGCCAGCAAATCGAGACCGGGACAGGGAATCTACGAGCAGTACTTC.

This clonotype showed up just a few times. J is TRBJ2-7 and V is TRBV27, with 9 bases identical to TRBD1. The CDR3 is 14 residues long. J gave up 5 bases and V 7 bases, and 9 bases lay outside the gene matches. The germline V gene has CDR1 MNHEY and CDR2 SMNVEV (reference sequence). Here the CDR3 reads CASKPQGASDEQYV. CDR3 nucleotides: TGTGCCAGCAAGCCACAGGGGGCTTCGGACGAGCAGTACGTC.

This chain joins TRBV7-7 and TRBJ2-1, with D possibly matching TRBD2 (7 bases). This CDR3 is 15 amino acids long. With 5 bases removed from V and 0 bases from J, the gap between germline ends came to 11 bases. Germline V gene data show CDR1 as SSHAT and CDR2 as FNYEAQ (reference sequence). CDR3 residues: CASSEGGSSYNEQFF. Here the CDR3 DNA reads TGTGCCAGCAGCGAGGGGGGGAGCTCCTACAATGAGCAGTTCTTC.

This clonotype was observed a handful of times. The gene calls are TRBV12-3 or TRBV12-4 and TRBJ2-1; D is possibly TRBD1 or TRBD2 (9 bases each). This CDR3 has 17 residues. The V end lost 6 bases, the J end lost 4 bases, and 22 bases lay between the germline ends. For the CDR3, the DNA is TGTGCCAGCAGCCTTAGCGGGGGACAGGGCTTGTACAATGAGCAGTTCTTC. The encoded protein is CASSLSGGQGLYNEQFF.

Ten or more counts support this clonotype. The chain combines TRBV4-1 with TRBJ1-1; tentative D call: TRBD1 (5 bases). There are 16 residues in the CDR3. The V gene lost 0 bases and the J gene lost 6 bases, with 17 bases spanning the gap. CDR1 MGHRA and CDR2 YSYEKL come from the germline V gene. For the CDR3, the DNA is TGCGCCAGCAGCCAAGAGTTGGGAGGCCGGGGGGCTGAAGCTTTCTTT. It yields the protein CASSQELGGRGAEAFF.

This sequence joins TRBV4-3 and TRBJ2-1, with D uncertain. Germline V gene lookup returns CDR1 LGHNA and CDR2 YSLEER. The CDR3 is made up of 17 amino acids. V lost 1 base and J lost 0, with 13 bases in between. The CDR3 DNA reads as TGCGCCAGCAGCCAAGGCTGGTTTCCGAGCTCCTACAATGAGCAGTTCTTC. Encoded protein: CASSQGWFPSSYNEQFF.

Points on this clonotype: A read error may be the cause here, since a much bigger clone is one base away. The rearrangement joins TRBV7-2 to TRBJ1-1, with TRBD1 identical over 9 bases. The V and J ends lost 1 base and 4 bases, in that order; junction bases with no gene match: 10. Germline values: CDR1 SGHTA, CDR2 FQGNSA. The CDR3 has 17 amino acids. CDR3 nucleotides: TGTGCCAGCAGCTTAGAATTTCAACAGGGGGCGGGCACTGAAGCTTTCTTT. Translation: CASSLEFQQGAGTEAFF.

The V gene is TRBV15, the J gene TRBJ1-5; D gene uncertain. There are 12 residues in the CDR3. Germline CDR1 and CDR2: LNHNV and YYDKDF (reference sequence). The V and J ends lost 0 bases and 6 bases respectively, with 3 bases between them. The CDR3 DNA sequence: TGTGCCACCAGCAGAGATGGTCAGCCCCAGCATTTT. Translation: CATSRDGQPQHF.

This clonotype was seen ten or more times. The CDR3 nucleotides read TGTGCCAGCAGTTTATGGCGACAGGGAACAGATACGCAGTATTTT. This encodes CASSLWRQGTDTQYF. This chain joins TRBV28 and TRBJ2-3, with TRBD1 matching over 7 bases. CDR1 is MDHEN and CDR2 is SYDVKM in the germline V gene. J was trimmed by 3 bases and V by 0 bases; bases with no gene match: 3. The CDR3 is made up of 15 amino acids.

This clonotype was picked up a small number of times. J is TRBJ2-6 and V is TRBV7-2; maybe TRBD2 (7 bases). Germline CDR1 is SGHTA and CDR2 is FQGNSA. V was trimmed by 5 bases and J by 0 bases, leaving 14 bases between them. The CDR3 loop spans 17 amino acids. CDR3 nucleotides: TGTGCCAGCAGCCAGGCGGGGGCCACCTCTGGGGCCAACGTCCTGACTTTC. It yields the protein CASSQAGATSGANVLTF.

A few counts support this clonotype. The J gene is TRBJ2-5, the V gene TRBV12-3 or TRBV12-4; possible D gene TRBD2, 5 bases. Trimming cost V 6 bases and J 4 bases, with 21 bases left between them. CDR3 length: 16 amino acids. CDR3 coding DNA: TGTGCCAGCAGCTTACACCAGCCTAGCTTGGGAGAGACCCAGTACTTC. It yields the protein CASSLHQPSLGETQYF.

Points on this clonotype: One end of the junction fails to match germline, which may point to a read error. The V and J genes are TRBV15 and TRBJ1-2; no clear D gene. The V gene's germline CDR1 is LNHNV and CDR2 YYDKDF (reference sequence). This CDR3 comprises 15 residues. CDR3: CASRPTGSENYGYTF. The CDR3, as DNA: TGTGCCTCCAGACCGACGGGATCGGAAAACTATGGCTACACCTTC.

The V gene is TRBV6-6, the J gene TRBJ2-3; 7 nucleotides align to TRBD1. The CDR3 covers 15 residues. Germline V gene sequence: CDR1 MNHNY, CDR2 SVGAGI (reference sequence). V dropped 6 bases and J dropped 4; count of bases not matched to a gene: 10. The CDR3 sequence: CASSPRQGRPDTQYF. The DNA for the CDR3 is TGTGCCAGCAGCCCCCGACAGGGAAGGCCAGATACGCAGTATTTT.

This clonotype came up many times. V and J are TRBV7-2 and TRBJ2-3; D possibly matches TRBD1 or TRBD2 (5 bases each). The CDR3 length is 16 residues. From germline, CDR1 is SGHTA and CDR2 FQGNSA. Trimming removed 1 base at V and 2 bases at J, with 13 bases between. CDR3 residues: CASSLGRDRNTDTQYF. The CDR3 DNA sequence: TGTGCCAGCAGCTTAGGCCGGGACCGGAACACAGATACGCAGTATTTT.

This clonotype was counted only a few times. CDR3 protein: CASSSGRPYNSPLHF. CDR3 in DNA: TGTGCCAGCAGCTCCGGACGGCCGTATAATTCACCCCTCCACTTT. The chain links TRBV5-4 to TRBJ1-6; D not certain. Germline CDR1 SGHNT, CDR2 YYREEE (reference sequence). CDR3 length: 15 amino acids. Trimming cost V 3 bases and J 4 bases, with 11 bases left between them.

Many counts were recorded for this clonotype. This rearrangement joins TRBV7-2 to TRBJ1-3; D ambiguous. The CDR3 loop spans 16 amino acids. Trimming pared 5 bases from V and 0 bases from J, leaving 14 bases between. The germline V gene encodes CDR1 SGHTA and CDR2 FQGNSA. This CDR3 reads CASSPTVPSSGNTIYF. CDR3 DNA: TGTGCCAGCAGCCCTACTGTCCCGAGCTCTGGAAACACCATATATTTT. Full variable domain (rest looked up from reference TRBV7-2 and TRBJ1-3): GAGVSQSPSNKVTEKGKDVELRCDPISGHTALYWYRQSLGQGLEFLIYFQGNSAPDKSGLPSDRFSAERTGGSVSTLTIQRTQQEDSAVYLCASSPTVPSSGNTIYFGEGSWLTVV.

This clonotype came up a few times. The V and J genes are TRBV12-3 or TRBV12-4 and TRBJ2-7; 10 bases fit TRBD2. V was clipped by 6 bases and J by 2 bases; unmatched bases: 7. This CDR3 comprises 15 residues. The CDR3 region is CASRRTSGVPYEQYF. CDR3 sequence (DNA): TGTGCCAGCAGACGAACTAGCGGGGTACCCTACGAGCAGTACTTC.

The sample holds many counts of this clonotype. This chain joins TRBV7-9 and TRBJ2-7; the D gene could be TRBD1 or TRBD2 (5 bases each). The V gene lost 5 bases and the J gene lost 2 bases, with 13 bases spanning the gap. Germline V lookup: CDR1 SEHNR, CDR2 FQNEAQ (reference sequence). This CDR3 is built from 14 residues. CDR3 nucleotide sequence: TGTGCCAGCAGCCGACTTGGGGACCCCTACGAGCAGTACTTC. Translated: CASSRLGDPYEQYF.

V usage is TRBV6-5 and J usage is TRBJ1-2; 9 bases match TRBD1. J was trimmed by 8 bases and V by 5 bases; bases with no gene match: 6. The CDR3 has 13 amino acids. Germline CDR1 MNHEY, CDR2 SVGAGI. The CDR3 bases are TGTGCCAGCAGTAAACAGGGGGCAAGAGGCTACACCTTC. This translates into CASSKQGARGYTF.

The gene calls are TRBV5-6 and TRBJ2-6; D is ambiguous. The ends were cut back, 1 base at V and 0 bases at J, with 5 bases in the middle. CDR3 length equals 15 residues. Germline V CDR1 and CDR2: SGHDT, YYEEEE. The DNA of the CDR3 is TGTGCCAGCAGCTTGCCATTCTCTGGGGCCAACGTCCTGACTTTC. This encodes CASSLPFSGANVLTF.

This rearrangement joins TRBV7-9 to TRBJ2-2; no clear D. The CDR3 consists of 17 residues. Germline CDR1 and CDR2: SEHNR and FQNEAQ (reference sequence). V was cut by 3 bases and J by 0 bases, with 14 bases left in between. CDR3 region: CASSFSRTNANTGELFF. In nucleotides, the CDR3 is TGTGCCAGCAGCTTTTCACGCACCAACGCGAACACCGGGGAGCTGTTTTTT.

At least ten counts were recorded for this clonotype. The chain is built from TRBV7-8 and TRBJ2-7; TRBD1 or TRBD2 may be the D gene (5 bases each). Germline CDR1 SGHVS, CDR2 FQNEAQ. This CDR3 is built from 14 residues. Trimming removed 6 bases from V and 2 bases from J, with 14 bases in between. Here the CDR3 DNA reads TGTGCCAGCAGTTACCGGGACGGACCCTACGAGCAGTACGTC. Translating gives CASSYRDGPYEQYV.

This clonotype occurred many times. J is TRBJ2-3 and V is TRBV7-8, with D perhaps matching TRBD1 (5 bases). The CDR3 covers 14 residues. Germline-derived CDR1 and CDR2 are SGHVS and FQNEAQ. V gave up 5 bases and J gave up 3 bases, with 12 bases separating them. CDR3 coding DNA: TGTGCCAGCAGCCAGGGCGCCGGTACAGATACGCAGTATTTT. Its protein product is CASSQGAGTDTQYF.

This clonotype appeared many times. CDR3 region: CASSFQRGEKETQYF. DNA of the CDR3: TGTGCCAGCAGCTTCCAGCGGGGGGAGAAAGAGACCCAGTACTTC. The chain carries TRBV7-3 and TRBJ2-5; TRBD2 matches at 9 bases. The V and J ends lost 3 bases and 3 bases, in that order; junction bases with no gene match: 5. CDR3 length: 15 amino acids. Germline-derived CDR1 and CDR2 are SGHTA and FQGTGA.

This chain uses TRBV9 with TRBJ2-1; tentative D call: TRBD1 (7 bases). The CDR3 runs to 16 residues. V lost 3 bases, J lost 0 bases, and 13 bases lay in between. Germline CDR1 and CDR2: SGDLS and YYNGEE. DNA of the CDR3: TGTGCCAGCAGCGATCCAGGGGGGCACTCCTACAATGAGCAGTTCTTC. This codes for CASSDPGGHSYNEQFF.